These 31 T cell receptor beta chains share one sample of origin, sequenced in a study of blood T cells in healthy people across ages. A J-beta primer mix and a sample-barcoded 5' primer were used in a second PCR of about 7 to 12 cycles. From the 5' RACE reads, TCRdb called clonotypes with MiXCR, one entry per CDR3 protein. The sample shows roughly 1,800,000 distinct CDR3 sequences, about 50% of them seen only once. Specimen: blood. Every receptor here comes from a woman between 40 and 50 years old in good health.

This sequence joins TRBV6-6 and TRBJ1-4; D perhaps matches TRBD1 (6 bases). In germline, CDR1 is MNHNY, CDR2 SVGAGI (reference sequence). This CDR3 is built from 14 residues. The germline V and J ends were trimmed by 10 bases and 0 bases, with 12 bases remaining between them. The CDR3 region has the DNA TGTGCCACCAGCAGGGGAGCAACTAATGAAAAACTGTTTTTT. Protein product: CATSRGATNEKLFF.

This chain links TRBV7-2 with TRBJ2-4; the D gene could be TRBD1 or TRBD2 (5 bases each). The tail of the sequence fits TRBJ2-7 better, so the J call may be wrong. Germline V CDR1 and CDR2: SGHTA, FQGNSA. This CDR3 contains 15 residues. CDR3 region: CASSRDLVFTYEQYF. CDR3 nucleotide sequence: TGTGCCAGCAGCCGGGACCTAGTTTTTACCTACGAGCAGTACTTC.

The chain recombines TRBV20-1 with TRBJ1-2, with TRBD1 matching over 7 bases. V gave up 4 bases and J gave up 4 bases; unmatched junction bases: 3. This CDR3 region has 12 residues. CDR1 is DFQATT and CDR2 is SNEGSKA in the germline V gene (reference sequence). The CDR3 sequence is CSATQGLYGYTF. The CDR3 DNA sequence: TGCAGTGCTACACAGGGGCTCTATGGCTACACCTTC.

The rearrangement links TRBV7-9 to TRBJ2-7, with 7 nucleotides matching TRBD1. The CDR3 has 14 amino acids. The V and J ends lost 3 bases and 7 bases, in that order; junction bases with no gene match: 9. Germline V gene sequence: CDR1 SEHNR, CDR2 FQNEAQ (reference sequence). CDR3 protein: CASSLPTRGLEQYF. CDR3 sequence (DNA): TGTGCCAGCAGCTTGCCCACGAGGGGGCTTGAGCAGTACTTC. Filled out from reference TRBV7-9 and TRBJ2-7, the complete variable domain reads DTGVSQNPRHKITKRGQNVTFRCDPISEHNRLYWYRQTLGQGPEFLTYFQNEAQLEKSRLLSDRFSAERPKGSFSTLEIQRTEQGDSAMYLCASSLPTRGLEQYFGPGTRLTVT.

This clonotype was observed a few times. The chain couples TRBV9 to TRBJ2-3; no definite D call. Trimming shortened V by 0 bases and J by 4 bases, and 9 bases separated the two germline ends. This CDR3 has 14 amino acids. The germline gives CDR1 SGDLS, CDR2 YYNGEE. CDR3: CASSVEVVADTQYF. DNA of the CDR3: TGTGCCAGCAGCGTAGAGGTCGTAGCAGATACGCAGTATTTT.

This clonotype has more than one count but fewer than ten. V and J are TRBV5-1 and TRBJ1-4; D is possibly TRBD1 (6 bases). The CDR3 loop spans 14 amino acids. Germline V CDR1 and CDR2: SGHRS, YFSETQ. V was cut by 7 bases and J by 6 bases, with 16 bases left in between. Here the CDR3 reads CASRRGGVHEKLFF. The DNA for the CDR3 is TGCGCCAGCCGGAGGGGGGGCGTCCATGAAAAACTGTTTTTT.

This chain connects TRBV6-5 to TRBJ2-5; D may be TRBD2 (5 bases). V gave up 0 bases and J gave up 0 bases, with 8 bases separating them. Germline-derived CDR1 and CDR2 are MNHEY and SVGAGI. The CDR3 extends over 15 amino acids. CDR3 coding DNA: TGTGCCAGCAGTTACTCGAGGGAATACCAAGAGACCCAGTACTTC. Its translation: CASSYSREYQETQYF.

The chain carries TRBV20-1 and TRBJ1-5, with D possibly being TRBD1 (5 bases). Between the trimmed V and J ends, which lost 5 bases and 2 bases, there was a span of 16 bases. The CDR3 spans 15 residues. CDR1 DFQATT and CDR2 SNEGSKA come from the germline V gene (reference sequence). CDR3 sequence reads: CSALIRGVGNQPQHF. In DNA, the CDR3 is TGCAGTGCTCTCATTCGGGGGGTAGGCAATCAGCCCCAGCATTTT.

This clonotype was seen only once. This chain uses TRBV7-2 with TRBJ2-5, with D perhaps given as TRBD1 or TRBD2 (6 bases each). Between the trimmed V and J ends, which lost 6 bases and 1 base, there was a span of 12 bases. The germline V gene encodes CDR1 SGHTA and CDR2 FQGNSA. This CDR3 region has 14 residues. The CDR3 sequence: CASRNPGAQETQYF. CDR3 coding DNA: TGTGCCAGCAGGAACCCGGGGGCCCAAGAGACCCAGTACTTC.

This clonotype appeared a few times. The chain has TRBV24-1 and TRBJ2-1, with TRBD2 as a possible D gene (6 bases). The CDR3 length is 13 residues. Between the trimmed V and J ends, which lost 9 bases and 3 bases, there was a span of 11 bases. Looked up from germline, CDR1 is KGHDR and CDR2 is SFDVKD. CDR3 residues: CATLGGNYNEQFF. The DNA of the CDR3 is TGTGCCACCCTCGGGGGAAACTACAATGAGCAGTTCTTC.

This rearrangement joins TRBV25-1 to TRBJ2-2, with D possibly TRBD1 on 6 matching bases. With 11 bases removed from V and 3 bases from J, the gap between germline ends came to 13 bases. The CDR3 spans 13 residues. Per germline, CDR1 MGHDK and CDR2 SYGVNS. The CDR3: CAARQEHTGELFF. The CDR3 DNA sequence: TGTGCCGCCCGACAGGAGCACACCGGGGAGCTGTTTTTT.

V is TRBV7-2 and J is TRBJ2-6; D remains unclear. Per the germline V gene, CDR1 is SGHTA and CDR2 is FQGNSA. The CDR3 loop spans 13 amino acids. V was clipped by 3 bases and J by 12 bases, with 12 bases between them. CDR3 nucleotide sequence: TGTGCCAGCAGCTTTTCCATTATCAGCGTCCTGACTTTC. It codes for CASSFSIISVLTF.

This sequence joins TRBV20-1 and TRBJ2-6; D is perhaps TRBD1 (6 bases). The CDR3 runs to 15 residues. Germline assignment: CDR1 DFQATT and CDR2 SNEGSKA (reference sequence). Trimming cost V 3 bases and J 3 bases, with 12 bases left between them. CDR3 DNA: TGCAGTGCTAGCAAACAGGGTGATGGGGCCAACGTCCTGACTTTC. Protein: CSASKQGDGANVLTF.

This clonotype was detected only a few times. This chain connects TRBV14 to TRBJ2-5; D remains ambiguous. The CDR3 has 14 residues. Germline CDR1 is SGHDN and CDR2 is FVKESK. With 4 bases removed from V and 2 bases from J, the gap between germline ends came to 11 bases. The CDR3: CASSPRRQQETQYF. CDR3 bases: TGTGCCAGCAGCCCAAGGCGGCAGCAAGAGACCCAGTACTTC.

The table lists this clonotype with a count of one. Sequence at one end of the junction differs from germline and may be a read error. The chain couples TRBV10-3 to TRBJ1-2; D is perhaps TRBD1 (5 bases). This CDR3 comprises 14 residues. The germline V gene encodes CDR1 ENHRY and CDR2 SYGVKD. The CDR3 region has the DNA TGTGCCATCAGGGAGTCTCCAGGGCACTATGGCTACACCTTC. It codes for CAIRESPGHYGYTF.

V gene TRBV6-5 combines with J gene TRBJ2-5; 8 bases agree with TRBD2. The CDR3 extends over 15 amino acids. CDR1 is MNHEY and CDR2 is SVGAGI in the germline V gene. V lost 2 bases to trimming and J lost 7 bases; unmatched junction nucleotides: 9. The CDR3 region has the DNA TGTGCCAGCAGTTACCAGACCGCGGGGGGCGGGACCCAGTACTTC. This sequence encodes CASSYQTAGGGTQYF.

The V gene is TRBV3-1, the J gene TRBJ2-1, with a tentative D call TRBD2 (7 bases). The CDR3 is 16 amino acids. CDR1 and CDR2 from the germline V gene are LGHDT and YNNKEL (reference sequence). The ends were cut back, 4 bases at V and 3 bases at J, with 16 bases in the middle. CDR3 in amino acids: CASSPGGPILYNEQFF. For the CDR3, the DNA is TGTGCCAGCAGCCCCGGGGGGCCTATTCTCTACAATGAGCAGTTCTTC.

This chain uses TRBV9 with TRBJ2-5, with 8 positions matching TRBD2. The germline V gene encodes CDR1 SGDLS and CDR2 YYNGEE. The V gene end was trimmed by 4 bases and the J gene end by 4 bases; junction bases not matched to a gene: 15. The CDR3 runs to 17 residues. CDR3: CASSSRGLAGNRETQYF. DNA of the CDR3: TGTGCCAGCAGCTCTAGAGGTCTAGCGGGCAACCGAGAGACCCAGTACTTC.

The V and J genes are TRBV6-6 and TRBJ2-7; tentative D call: TRBD1 (6 bases). Germline assignment: CDR1 MNHNY and CDR2 SVGAGI (reference sequence). CDR3 length: 16 amino acids. Trimming took off 3 bases at V and 4 bases at J, with 19 bases between the two ends. The CDR3 here is CASSYSARTAPYEQYF. CDR3 nucleotides: TGTGCCAGCAGTTATTCCGCGAGGACAGCACCTTACGAGCAGTACTTC.

The chain joins TRBV12-3 or TRBV12-4 to TRBJ2-3; the match to TRBD1 covers 8 bases. The V and J ends lost 6 bases and 1 base, in that order; junction bases with no gene match: 12. CDR3 length: 17 amino acids. The CDR3 spells CASSSQGTGLRTDTQYF. For the CDR3, the DNA is TGTGCCAGCAGCAGCCAAGGGACAGGACTTCGCACAGATACGCAGTATTTT.

The V call is TRBV12-3 or TRBV12-4, the J call TRBJ1-5, with 8 bases aligning to TRBD1. The CDR3 loop spans 15 amino acids. V dropped 6 bases and J dropped 2; count of bases not matched to a gene: 6. The CDR3 DNA is TGTGCCAGCAGCACAACAGGGGGTGGCAATCAGCCCCAGCATTTT. This codes for CASSTTGGGNQPQHF.

J is TRBJ2-3 and V is TRBV28; possibly TRBD1 for D (6 bases). The germline gives CDR1 MDHEN, CDR2 SYDVKM. The CDR3 extends over 16 amino acids. The V gene lost 6 bases and the J gene lost 3 bases, with 19 bases spanning the gap. DNA of the CDR3: TGTGCCAGCAGCGGGGACAAGGTCTCTTTAACAGATACGCAGTATTTT. It is translated as CASSGDKVSLTDTQYF.

The V and J genes are TRBV4-3 and TRBJ2-3; the D call may be TRBD1 or TRBD2 (5 bases each). From germline, CDR1 is LGHNA and CDR2 YSLEER. V gave up 1 base and J gave up 5 bases, with 13 bases separating them. The length of the CDR3 is 15 residues. The CDR3, as DNA: TGCGCCAGCAGCCAAGGGGGCCTAGCACAAGATACGCAGTATTTT. Its protein product is CASSQGGLAQDTQYF.

This chain links TRBV4-1 with TRBJ2-3; either TRBD1 or TRBD2 may supply D (5 bases each). The V end was cut by 0 bases, the J end by 4 bases, with 11 bases between. The CDR3 is made up of 15 amino acids. Per germline, CDR1 MGHRA and CDR2 YSYEKL. The CDR3 DNA sequence: TGCGCCAGCAGCCAAGAGGGGGTGTGGTCAGATACGCAGTATTTT. Amino acid sequence: CASSQEGVWSDTQYF.

The J gene is TRBJ2-5, the V gene TRBV9; the D gene is possibly TRBD2 (7 bases). The tail of the sequence fits TRBJ2-7 better, so the J call may be wrong. This CDR3 contains 17 residues. Germline lookup yields CDR1 SGDLS and CDR2 YYNGEE. CDR3 loop: CASSVDPGEGVVDEQYF. The DNA for the CDR3 is TGTGCCAGCAGCGTAGACCCAGGGGAGGGGGTTGTGGACGAGCAGTACTTC.

This clonotype was observed a few times. This chain connects TRBV7-8 to TRBJ2-7; a possible D gene is TRBD2 (5 bases). CDR3 length equals 11 residues. The V gene's germline CDR1 is SGHVS and CDR2 FQNEAQ. The ends were cut back, 1 base at V and 12 bases at J, with 10 bases in the middle. The CDR3 sequence is CASSLDGNAYF. In nucleotides, the CDR3 is TGTGCCAGCAGCTTAGACGGGAACGCGTACTTC.

The chain employs TRBV10-3 and TRBJ1-5; perhaps TRBD1 as D (5 bases). The ends were cut back, 2 bases at V and 4 bases at J, with 6 bases in the middle. There are 13 residues in the CDR3. Germline V lookup: CDR1 ENHRY, CDR2 SYGVKD. CDR3 protein: CAISEGANQPQHF. The CDR3 DNA reads TGTGCCATCAGTGAGGGGGCGAATCAGCCCCAGCATTTT.

CDR3 loop: CSVTFDSHSNYGYTF. In nucleotides, the CDR3 is TGCAGCGTGACTTTCGACAGCCATTCTAACTATGGCTACACCTTC. The gene calls are TRBV29-1 and TRBJ1-2, with a weak D call TRBD1 (5 bases). The V gene lost 6 bases and the J gene lost 0 bases, with 17 bases spanning the gap. Germline loops: CDR1 SQVTM, CDR2 ANQGSEA. The CDR3 consists of 15 residues.

The rearrangement links TRBV5-1 to TRBJ2-5, with D possibly matching TRBD1 (5 bases). Germline V gene data show CDR1 as SGHRS and CDR2 as YFSETQ. Deletions cut 3 bases from V and 11 bases from J, with 14 bases between. CDR3 length equals 12 residues. Written as DNA, the CDR3 is TGCGCCAGCAGCTGGGGCATTACGGAGCAGTACTTC. As protein: CASSWGITEQYF.

J is TRBJ2-1 and V is TRBV3-1; 9 bases agree with TRBD2. CDR3 length: 15 residues. The germline gives CDR1 LGHDT, CDR2 YNNKEL (reference sequence). J gave up 7 bases and V 1 base, and 5 bases lay outside the gene matches. The CDR3 nucleotides read TGTGCCAGCAGCCAAGTTGGCGGGGGGGCAAATGAGCAGTTCTTC. This codes for CASSQVGGGANEQFF.

In its sample, this clonotype was seen a few times. This chain connects TRBV25-1 to TRBJ1-2; D might be TRBD1 (5 bases). V lost 5 bases, J lost 7 bases, and 20 bases lay in between. This CDR3 region has 15 residues. Germline lookup yields CDR1 MGHDK and CDR2 SYGVNS. DNA of the CDR3: TGTGCCAGCAGTCCCTTGGAGGGGCGGCTTGCTGGCTACACCTTC. Translation: CASSPLEGRLAGYTF.